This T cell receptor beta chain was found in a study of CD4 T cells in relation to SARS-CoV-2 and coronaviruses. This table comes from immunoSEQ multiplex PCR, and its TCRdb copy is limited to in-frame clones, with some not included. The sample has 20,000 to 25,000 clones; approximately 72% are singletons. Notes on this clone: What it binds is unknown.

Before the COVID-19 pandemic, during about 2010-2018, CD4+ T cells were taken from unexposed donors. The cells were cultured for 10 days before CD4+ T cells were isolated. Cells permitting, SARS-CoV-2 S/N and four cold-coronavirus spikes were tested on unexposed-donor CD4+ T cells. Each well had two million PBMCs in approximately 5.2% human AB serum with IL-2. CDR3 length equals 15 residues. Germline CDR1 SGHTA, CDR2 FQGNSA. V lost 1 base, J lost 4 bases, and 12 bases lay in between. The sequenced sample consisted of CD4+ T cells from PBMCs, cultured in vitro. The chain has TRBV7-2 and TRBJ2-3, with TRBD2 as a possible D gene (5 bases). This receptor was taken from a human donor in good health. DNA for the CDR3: TGTGCCAGCAGCTTAGACGTCGGGGTGGCAGATACGCAGTATTTT. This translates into CASSLDVGVADTQYF.